The clone carrying this T cell receptor beta chain is medium-sized by share. Reverse transcription used about 510 ng RNA and constant-region primers for alpha and beta. Each of the alpha and beta chains got its own library through chain-specific third strand synthesis with indices. TCRdb analysed the 5' RACE reads with MiXCR anew, one entry per CDR3 protein. Of roughly 5,100 distinct CDR3 sequences in the sample, roughly 5% were seen once. This CDR3 is 14 amino acids long. With 0 bases removed from V and 6 bases from J, the gap between germline ends came to 11 bases. In germline, CDR1 is LNHNV, CDR2 YYDKDF (reference sequence). This record belongs to a study of HIV-infected patients and healthy controls. Follow-up blood was drawn about 14 weeks, roughly three months, after antiretroviral therapy began. All unsorted peripheral T cells were captured because whole blood was used without fractionation.

The sequenced sample was blood, obtained during antiretroviral therapy. This chain joins TRBV15 and TRBJ1-1; tentatively, D is TRBD1 (5 bases). The receptor was derived from an adult with HIV infection. CDR3 sequence (DNA): TGTGCCACCAGCAGAGATCGGGGGTTCCCTGAAGCTTTCTTT. Its translation: CATSRDRGFPEAFF.